Sequencing of this T cell receptor (beta chain) was carried out in a study of T-cell memory formation after mild COVID-19. TCRdb reprocessed the 5' RACE reads with MiXCR, giving one entry per CDR3 protein. The table lists 200,000 to 250,000 distinct CDR3 sequences, 8% to 10% of them singletons. Germline-derived CDR1 and CDR2 are LNHDA and SQIVND (reference sequence). After removal of 10 bases from V and 3 bases from J, the junction contained 11 bases not matched to a gene. The CDR3 has 14 residues. This TCR came from a man aged 18 to 29 who had mild COVID-19 (a few samples of this study predate the infection). Cell type and time point are not known. The rearrangement links TRBV19 to TRBJ1-2, with TRBD1 matching 7 bases. Sequenced sample: PBMCs or a T cell subset sorted from them (not recorded which). This CDR3 is CATRSQGGDYGYTF. DNA of the CDR3: TGTGCCACTCGGTCGCAGGGGGGGGACTATGGCTACACCTTC.